Shown below are 11 T cell receptor beta chains from a single sample sequenced in a study of blood T cells in healthy people across ages. Primers used in a second PCR of roughly 6 to 11 cycles were a sample-barcoded 5' primer and a J-beta primer mix. MiXCR was run by TCRdb on the 5' RACE reads, yielding one entry per CDR3 protein. The profile shows hundreds of thousands of distinct CDR3 sequences, approximately 65% of them singletons. The sequenced material came from blood. The receptors come from a man aged 25-45 years in good health.

The chain links TRBV10-3 to TRBJ2-5; D may be TRBD1 or TRBD2 (6 bases each). This CDR3 contains 14 residues. V lost 10 bases to trimming and J lost 2 bases, with 17 bases between them. Looked up from germline, CDR1 is ENHRY and CDR2 is SYGVKD. In DNA, the CDR3 is TGTGCCACCGGGGGCGCGGGGTTTCAAGAGACCCAGTACTTC. This gives the protein CATGGAGFQETQYF.

This clonotype was found a few times. V usage is TRBV20-1 and J usage is TRBJ2-1; TRBD2 matches at 8 bases. Germline CDR1 is DFQATT and CDR2 is SNEGSKA (reference sequence). J gave up 2 bases and V 1 base, and 7 bases lay outside the gene matches. This CDR3 is 16 amino acids long. In DNA, the CDR3 is TGCAGTGCTAGAGGCCCCTCGCGGGGGGCCTACAATGAGCAGTTCTTC. It codes for CSARGPSRGAYNEQFF.

The V gene is TRBV6-2 or TRBV6-3, the J gene TRBJ1-2; TRBD1 matches at 9 bases. The J segment lost 7 bases and the V segment lost 6 bases, leaving 6 bases of the junction unmatched. This CDR3 comprises 13 residues. Germline assignment: CDR1 MNHEY and CDR2 SVGEGT. The CDR3 DNA is TGTGCCAGCAGCCGATCGGACAGGGGTGGCTACACCTTC. Translation: CASSRSDRGGYTF.

The chain is built from TRBV5-6 and TRBJ2-5; D might be TRBD1 or TRBD2, each matching 8 bases. Trimming pared 0 bases from V and 3 bases from J, leaving 18 bases between. CDR1 is SGHDT and CDR2 is YYEEEE in the germline V gene. The CDR3 covers 17 residues. The CDR3 coding sequence is TGTGCCAGCAGCTTGGCCAGGGGGCGGGGGGACAAAGAGACCCAGTACTTC. This codes for CASSLARGRGDKETQYF.

This chain links TRBV4-2 with TRBJ2-1, with D perhaps assigned TRBD1 or TRBD2 (5 bases each). The CDR3 totals 15 residues. The germline V and J ends were trimmed by 0 bases and 10 bases, with 16 bases remaining between them. CDR1 LGHNA and CDR2 YNFKEQ come from the germline V gene. The CDR3 bases are TGTGCCAGCAGCCAAGATCTAGTATCCCGGGGCGAGCAGTTCTTC. Protein: CASSQDLVSRGEQFF.

This clonotype was observed a handful of times. The V call is TRBV7-3, the J call TRBJ2-1; TRBD1 agrees at 10 bases. This CDR3 spans 15 amino acids. The ends lost 4 bases at V and 5 bases at J; junction bases unmatched: 5. Germline values: CDR1 SGHTA, CDR2 FQGTGA. The CDR3 loop is CASSWDRGGDNEQFF. The CDR3 DNA sequence: TGTGCCAGCAGCTGGGACAGGGGAGGGGACAATGAGCAGTTCTTC.

The chain has TRBV4-3 and TRBJ1-6; D might be TRBD1 (5 bases). The CDR3 consists of 15 residues. Germline CDR1 and CDR2: LGHNA and YSLEER. V lost 0 bases to trimming and J lost 6 bases, with 9 bases between them. As DNA, the CDR3 is TGCGCCAGCAGCCAAGATGTTGGGGCTAATTCACCCCTCCACTTT. Amino acid sequence: CASSQDVGANSPLHF.

This clonotype was observed a handful of times. The CDR3 sequence: CASSRSGGLSGANVLTF. DNA of the CDR3: TGTGCCAGCAGCCGGTCAGGGGGTCTCTCTGGGGCCAACGTCCTGACTTTC. The chain employs TRBV7-2 and TRBJ2-6, with 7 nucleotides matching TRBD1. This CDR3 is 17 amino acids long. Trimming cost V 5 bases and J 0 bases; bases outside gene matches: 7. Germline V gives CDR1 SGHTA, CDR2 FQGNSA.

This clonotype was seen many times. The rearrangement joins TRBV7-2 to TRBJ2-5, with 8 nucleotides matching TRBD2. The CDR3 spans 16 residues. Germline CDR1 reads SGHTA; CDR2 reads FQGNSA. The junction had 8 bases not matched to a gene; V was cut back by 1 base and J by 4 bases. The CDR3: CASSLGAGGPLETQYF. CDR3 DNA sequence: TGTGCCAGCAGCTTAGGGGCGGGGGGCCCTTTAGAGACCCAGTACTTC.

The chain joins TRBV7-2 to TRBJ2-1; perhaps TRBD1 as D (6 bases). V dropped 2 bases and J dropped 8 bases, with 16 bases sitting between them. The CDR3 contains 15 residues. Per germline, CDR1 SGHTA and CDR2 FQGNSA. This chain's CDR3 is CASSLSRTERDEQFF. In DNA form, the CDR3 reads TGTGCCAGCAGCTTATCCCGGACAGAACGGGATGAGCAGTTCTTC. The variable domain in full, with the rest retrieved from reference TRBV7-2 and TRBJ2-1, is GAGVSQSPSNKVTEKGKDVELRCDPISGHTALYWYRQSLGQGLEFLIYFQGNSAPDKSGLPSDRFSAERTGGSVSTLTIQRTQQEDSAVYLCASSLSRTERDEQFFGPGTRLTVL.

This clonotype was counted only a few times. The chain has TRBV29-1 and TRBJ2-7; D may correspond to TRBD1 or TRBD2 (5 bases each). The CDR3 extends over 14 amino acids. Trimming took 7 bases from V and 0 from J, leaving 16 bases between them. CDR1 and CDR2 (germline): SQVTM, ANQGSEA. CDR3 bases: TGCAGCGCCCGATACGGGGACCACTCCTACGAGCAGTACTTC. This translates into CSARYGDHSYEQYF.